The 26 T cell receptor beta chains below were found in one sample sequenced in a study of blood T cell repertoires in COVID-19. The table came from immunoSEQ multiplex PCR; TCRdb's copy has only in-frame clones and leaves some out. The sample has over 150,000 clones; around 85% are singletons. Sequenced material: peripheral blood. The receptors come from a man older than 75 with COVID-19, enrolled during active disease.

The genes are TRBV9 and TRBJ1-3; 8 bases match TRBD1. V dropped 4 bases and J dropped 1; count of bases not matched to a gene: 4. The CDR3 has 15 amino acids. Germline CDR1 reads SGDLS; CDR2 reads YYNGEE. The CDR3 sequence: CASSQQGVSGNTIYF. CDR3 in DNA: TGTGCCAGCAGCCAACAGGGGGTGTCTGGAAACACCATATATTTT.

This clone has only a few counts. V usage is TRBV7-9 and J usage is TRBJ1-2; D gene ambiguous. CDR1 SEHNR and CDR2 FQNEAQ come from the germline V gene (reference sequence). The CDR3 runs 11 residues. Trimming cost V 2 bases and J 5 bases, with 3 bases left between them. CDR3 region: CASSLTYGYTF. The CDR3 DNA sequence: TGTGCCAGCAGCTTAACTTATGGCTACACCTTC.

The gene calls are TRBV7-2 and TRBJ1-1; 10 bases map to TRBD1. CDR3 length: 15 residues. J was trimmed by 4 bases and V by 4 bases; bases with no gene match: 6. Germline CDR1 reads SGHTA; CDR2 reads FQGNSA. CDR3 sequence: CASSSAGTGVTEAFF. The DNA for the CDR3 is TGTGCCAGCAGCTCGGCTGGGACAGGGGTCACTGAAGCTTTCTTT.

The rearrangement links TRBV2 to TRBJ1-5; 8 bases line up with TRBD1. Germline V gene data show CDR1 as SNHLY and CDR2 as FYNNEI. This CDR3 is built from 17 residues. The V gene end was trimmed by 4 bases and the J gene end by 1 base; junction bases not matched to a gene: 9. CDR3 bases: TGTGCCAGCAGTGTACTACAGGGGGGGTGGAGCAATCAGCCCCAGCATTTT. Amino acids: CASSVLQGGWSNQPQHF.

The V gene is TRBV13, the J gene TRBJ1-4; TRBD1 might be the D (5 bases). The CDR3 contains 15 residues. CDR1 is PRHDT and CDR2 is FYEKMQ in the germline V gene (reference sequence). Between the trimmed V and J ends, which lost 5 bases and 8 bases, there was a span of 18 bases. CDR3 sequence reads: CASSNYRGGDEKLFF. CDR3 bases: TGTGCCAGCAGCAACTACCGGGGGGGTGACGAAAAACTGTTTTTT.

The chain links TRBV7-9 to TRBJ1-1, with D perhaps matching TRBD1 (5 bases). V was clipped by 5 bases and J by 5 bases, with 21 bases between them. The CDR3 is made up of 16 amino acids. CDR1 and CDR2 from the germline V gene are SEHNR and FQNEAQ (reference sequence). The CDR3 protein is CASSRGLGGISTEAFF. The CDR3 bases are TGTGCCAGCAGCCGCGGTTTGGGGGGAATCTCGACTGAAGCTTTCTTT.

This chain connects TRBV6-1 to TRBJ2-5; no clear D. CDR1 is MNHNS and CDR2 is SASEGT in the germline V gene. The CDR3 is made up of 16 amino acids. The V gene lost 2 bases and the J gene lost 1 base, with 14 bases spanning the gap. The CDR3 sequence: CASSENLRILQETQYF. CDR3 nucleotide sequence: TGTGCCAGCAGTGAAAACCTGAGAATCCTCCAAGAGACCCAGTACTTC.

This chain connects TRBV7-2 to TRBJ1-3; 10 bases fit TRBD1. Germline V gives CDR1 SGHTA, CDR2 FQGNSA. V was pared by 4 bases and J by 4 bases, with 7 bases of the junction left unmatched. The CDR3 spans 16 residues. CDR3 coding DNA: TGTGCCAGCAGCTCCCTGAGGACAGGGGGGGGAAACACCATATATTTT. Protein: CASSSLRTGGGNTIYF.

The chain couples TRBV9 to TRBJ1-1, with a possible D match to TRBD1 (6 bases). Deletions cut 4 bases from V and 6 bases from J, with 19 bases between. CDR3 length equals 15 residues. Germline CDR1 and CDR2: SGDLS and YYNGEE. For the CDR3, the DNA is TGTGCCAGCAGCTTTTCGCCCGGGACATCCGCTGAAGCTTTCTTT. Its translation is CASSFSPGTSAEAFF.

This chain joins TRBV28 and TRBJ2-7; maybe TRBD2 (6 bases). Per the germline V gene, CDR1 is MDHEN and CDR2 is SYDVKM. The V and J ends lost 3 bases and 0 bases respectively, with 6 bases between them. This CDR3 is 13 amino acids long. CDR3 DNA sequence: TGTGCCAGCAGTTTCGGGAGCTCCTACGAGCAGTACTTC. Amino acids: CASSFGSSYEQYF.

This clone was counted a single time. The CDR3 reads CASSRSGYVEAFF. The DNA for the CDR3 is TGTGCCAGCTCTCGATCGGGGTACGTGGAAGCTTTCTTT. V and J are TRBV18 and TRBJ1-1; D not resolved. Trimming pared 6 bases from V and 8 bases from J, leaving 16 bases between. The CDR3 contains 13 residues. Germline V gene sequence: CDR1 KGHSH, CDR2 LQKENI. Full variable domain (missing parts from reference TRBV18 and TRBJ1-1): NAGVMQNPRHLVRRRGQEARLRCSPMKGHSHVYWYRQLPEEGLKFMVYLQKENIIDESGMPKERFSAEFPKEGPSILRIQQVVRGDSAAYFCASSRSGYVEAFFGQGTRLTVV.

The V and J genes are TRBV7-9 and TRBJ2-7; 7 bases fit TRBD1. J lost 0 bases, V lost 6 bases, and 5 bases had no gene match. Germline assignment: CDR1 SEHNR and CDR2 FQNEAQ (reference sequence). The CDR3 contains 14 residues. The CDR3 spells CASRSGQTSYEQYF. CDR3 in DNA: TGTGCCAGCAGATCGGGACAGACCTCCTACGAGCAGTACTTC.

The rearrangement links TRBV28 to TRBJ2-2, with 7 positions matching TRBD2. Germline V lookup: CDR1 MDHEN, CDR2 SYDVKM. V lost 8 bases, J lost 0 bases, and 6 bases stayed unmatched. The CDR3 loop spans 15 amino acids. The CDR3 is CASRWEGTNTGELFF. The CDR3 DNA sequence: TGTGCCAGCCGATGGGAGGGGACGAACACCGGGGAGCTGTTTTTT.

V usage is TRBV5-6 and J usage is TRBJ2-7; D is undetermined. V lost 1 base, J lost 1 base, and 6 bases lay in between. In germline, CDR1 is SGHDT, CDR2 YYEEEE. The CDR3 covers 13 residues. The CDR3 coding sequence is TGTGCCAGCAGCTTGCGCCAGTCCTACGAGCAGTACTTC. Its protein product is CASSLRQSYEQYF. Supplemented by reference TRBV5-6 and TRBJ2-7, the full variable domain reads DAGVTQSPTHLIKTRGQQVTLRCSPKSGHDTVSWYQQALGQGPQFIFQYYEEEERQRGNFPDRFSGHQFPNYSSELNVNALLLGDSALYLCASSLRQSYEQYFGPGTRLTVT.

The chain couples TRBV5-1 to TRBJ2-1, with D possibly being TRBD2 (5 bases). The V end was cut by 0 bases, the J end by 0 bases, with 10 bases between. The CDR3 loop spans 16 amino acids. The germline gives CDR1 SGHRS, CDR2 YFSETQ. In nucleotides, the CDR3 is TGCGCCAGCAGCTTGGAGGGCGGACTCTCCTACAATGAGCAGTTCTTC. Its translation: CASSLEGGLSYNEQFF.

The V call is TRBV5-6, the J call TRBJ2-7, with 10 bases aligning to TRBD2. V dropped 4 bases and J dropped 9; count of bases not matched to a gene: 10. The CDR3 sequence is 14 residues long. CDR1 is SGHDT and CDR2 is YYEEEE in the germline V gene. This CDR3 is CASSAGTSETGQYF. As DNA, the CDR3 is TGTGCCAGCAGCGCCGGGACTAGCGAGACGGGGCAGTACTTC.

The chain couples TRBV15 to TRBJ1-2; weak D call: TRBD1 (5 bases). V was trimmed by 0 bases and J by 8 bases, leaving 13 bases between them. The germline gives CDR1 LNHNV, CDR2 YYDKDF (reference sequence). This CDR3 spans 14 amino acids. CDR3: CATSRDGASRGYTF. Written as DNA, the CDR3 is TGTGCCACCAGCAGAGATGGGGCCTCTAGGGGCTACACCTTC.

V and J are TRBV20-1 and TRBJ2-7, with D possibly matching TRBD2 (6 bases). Looked up from germline, CDR1 is DFQATT and CDR2 is SNEGSKA (reference sequence). The CDR3 length is 11 residues. The V end was cut by 5 bases, the J end by 7 bases, with 12 bases between. CDR3 nucleotide sequence: TGCAGTGCTTCCCTGGAGGGGGAGCAGTACTTC. Its translation: CSASLEGEQYF.

This sequence joins TRBV9 and TRBJ1-1; TRBD1 matches at 12 bases. Germline loops: CDR1 SGDLS, CDR2 YYNGEE. Trimming at V came to 0 bases and at J to 5 bases, leaving 5 bases not matched to a gene. This CDR3 is built from 16 residues. CDR3 residues: CASSVEPGQGATEAFF. The CDR3 DNA follows: TGTGCCAGCAGCGTAGAACCGGGACAGGGGGCTACTGAAGCTTTCTTT. Complete variable domain (other parts from reference TRBV9 and TRBJ1-1): DSGVTQTPKHLITATGQRVTLRCSPRSGDLSVYWYQQSLDQGLQFLIQYYNGEERAKGNILERFSAQQFPDLHSELNLSSLELGDSALYFCASSVEPGQGATEAFFGQGTRLTVV.

The chain combines TRBV11-3 with TRBJ2-7, with D possibly being TRBD1 (6 bases). Germline V lookup: CDR1 SGHNT, CDR2 YENEEA. The V end lost 3 bases, the J end lost 2 bases, and 14 bases lay between the germline ends. The CDR3 runs 15 residues. The CDR3 bases are TGTGCCAGCAGCTTGGGCACAGGGCTTACCTACGAGCAGTACTTC. Protein sequence: CASSLGTGLTYEQYF. Based on the CDR3 plus reference TRBV11-3 and TRBJ2-7, the full variable domain is EAGVVQSPRYKIIEKKQPVAFWCNPISGHNTLYWYLQNLGQGPELLIRYENEEAVDDSQLPKDRFSAERLKGVDSTLKIQPAELGDSAVYLCASSLGTGLTYEQYFGPGTRLTVT.

Points on this clone: Other nucleotide sequences in the sample specify the same CDR3. J is TRBJ1-5 and V is TRBV7-9, with unresolved D. The length of the CDR3 is 14 residues. Germline CDR1 reads SEHNR; CDR2 reads FQNEAQ (reference sequence). The germline V and J ends were trimmed by 0 bases and 2 bases, with 5 bases remaining between them. The CDR3 DNA sequence: TGTGCCAGCAGCTTAGCCGGGGGCAATCAGCCCCAGCATTTT. Translated: CASSLAGGNQPQHF.

The table lists this clone with a count of one. This chain joins TRBV5-1 and TRBJ1-5; 8 nucleotides line up with TRBD1. The V and J ends lost 3 bases and 4 bases, in that order; junction bases with no gene match: 6. Germline CDR1 SGHRS, CDR2 YFSETQ. There are 15 residues in the CDR3. This chain's CDR3 is CASSSGTGGNQPQHF. The CDR3 DNA is TGCGCCAGCAGCTCCGGGACAGGCGGGAATCAGCCCCAGCATTTT.

The genes are TRBV15 and TRBJ1-1; D is unresolved. The V end was cut by 0 bases, the J end by 7 bases, with 15 bases between. CDR1 LNHNV and CDR2 YYDKDF come from the germline V gene (reference sequence). This CDR3 is built from 15 residues. Here the CDR3 reads CATSRDYSGSREAFF. CDR3 bases: TGTGCCACCAGCAGAGATTATTCGGGGTCTCGTGAAGCTTTCTTT. The full variable domain, with the rest looked up from reference TRBV15 and TRBJ1-1, is DAMVIQNPRYQVTQFGKPVTLSCSQTLNHNVMYWYQQKSSQAPKLLFHYYDKDFNNEADTPDNFQSRRPNTSFCFLDIRSPGLGDTAMYLCATSRDYSGSREAFFGQGTRLTVV.

V is TRBV7-9 and J is TRBJ2-3; 7 bases match TRBD2. After removal of 4 bases from V and 1 base from J, the junction contained 5 bases not matched to a gene. The CDR3 covers 15 residues. Germline loops: CDR1 SEHNR, CDR2 FQNEAQ (reference sequence). The CDR3 DNA sequence: TGTGCCAGCAGCTGGGTAACTAGCGGCACAGATACGCAGTATTTT. Amino acid sequence: CASSWVTSGTDTQYF.

V and J are TRBV18 and TRBJ2-3, with D possibly TRBD2 on 5 matching bases. Germline CDR1 reads KGHSH; CDR2 reads LQKENI. The V end was cut by 0 bases, the J end by 3 bases, with 7 bases between. The CDR3 is 14 amino acids. The CDR3 loop is CASSPPTRTDTQYF. The CDR3 DNA is TGTGCCAGCTCACCACCAACTAGAACAGATACGCAGTATTTT.

The chain employs TRBV7-9 and TRBJ1-5; D might be TRBD1 (6 bases). V was shortened by 7 bases and J by 7 bases, with 14 bases between the two germline ends. The CDR3 consists of 13 residues. Per germline, CDR1 SEHNR and CDR2 FQNEAQ (reference sequence). CDR3 coding DNA: TGTGCCAGCACCCCAGGGGAGAGGCAGCCCCAGCATTTT. Its protein is CASTPGERQPQHF. Full variable domain (rest looked up from reference TRBV7-9 and TRBJ1-5): DTGVSQNPRHKITKRGQNVTFRCDPISEHNRLYWYRQTLGQGPEFLTYFQNEAQLEKSRLLSDRFSAERPKGSFSTLEIQRTEQGDSAMYLCASTPGERQPQHFGDGTRLSIL.